Described below is a single T cell receptor (beta chain) sequence and its context. The sample is drawn from a study of shared T cell receptors in the human thymus. The CDR3 runs to 15 residues. Germline V gene sequence: CDR1 SEHNR, CDR2 FQNEAQ (reference sequence). Losses at the gene ends were 5 bases for V and 5 bases for J; bases not matched to a gene: 7. The method was immunoSEQ multiplex PCR; TCRdb's version includes in-frame clones alone and lacks a portion of them. Here the sample spans over 350,000 clones, roughly 94% being singletons. The gene calls are TRBV7-9 and TRBJ2-2, with 8 bases matching TRBD2. The sequence derives from a human donor. Sequenced: thymocytes. The CDR3 region has the DNA TGTGCCAGCAGCCCCGGGACTAGTGAGACCGGGGAGCTGTTTTTT. It codes for CASSPGTSETGELFF.